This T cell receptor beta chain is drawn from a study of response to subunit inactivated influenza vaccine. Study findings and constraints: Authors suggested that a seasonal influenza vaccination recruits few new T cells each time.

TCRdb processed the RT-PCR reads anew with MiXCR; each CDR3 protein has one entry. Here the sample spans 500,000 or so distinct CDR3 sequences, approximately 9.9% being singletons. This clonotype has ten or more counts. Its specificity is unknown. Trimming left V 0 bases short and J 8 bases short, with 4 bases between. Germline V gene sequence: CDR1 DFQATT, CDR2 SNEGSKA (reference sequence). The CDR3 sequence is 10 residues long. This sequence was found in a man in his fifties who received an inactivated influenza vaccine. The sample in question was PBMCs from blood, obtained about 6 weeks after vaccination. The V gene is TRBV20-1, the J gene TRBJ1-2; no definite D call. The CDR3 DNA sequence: TGCAGTGCTAGAGATAGGGGCTACACCTTC. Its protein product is CSARDRGYTF.